This passage covers 21 T cell receptor beta chains from one sample sequenced in a study of CD8 T cell repertoires and HIV-1 epitope variants. Libraries were prepared by immunoSEQ multiplex PCR; TCRdb keeps only in-frame clonotypes and omits some of them. The sample has some 87,000 clones, around 75% seen once; the top ten hold roughly 25%. Material: uncultured baseline CD8+ T cells from peripheral blood mononuclear cells (PBMCs). All receptors derive from a male donor with HIV.

The CDR3 here is CASSQGPSGGSYEQYF. The CDR3 bases are TGTGCCAGCAGCCAAGGACCTAGCGGGGGTTCCTACGAGCAGTACTTC. V is TRBV4-2 and J is TRBJ2-7, with 10 bases matching TRBD2. CDR3 length: 16 residues. CDR1 is LGHNA, CDR2 YNFKEQ, per germline. V lost 1 base to trimming and J lost 1 base; unmatched junction nucleotides: 4.

V is TRBV15 and J is TRBJ2-3; 12 bases align to TRBD1. CDR3 length equals 17 residues. The V gene end was trimmed by 1 base and the J gene end by 5 bases; junction bases not matched to a gene: 7. Germline V gene data show CDR1 as LNHNV and CDR2 as YYDKDF (reference sequence). Written as DNA, the CDR3 is TGTGCCACCAGCAGAGTATGGGACAGGGGGCGCCGAGATACGCAGTATTTT. It specifies CATSRVWDRGRRDTQYF.

The CDR3 coding sequence is TGTGCCAGCAGCTTGGTTACGCCCGGGGGGGTCTACGAGCAGTACTTC. It is translated as CASSLVTPGGVYEQYF. The chain combines TRBV5-6 with TRBJ2-7; the match to TRBD2 covers 8 bases. The CDR3 is 16 amino acids. J gave up 3 bases and V 0 bases, and 8 bases lay outside the gene matches. Per germline, CDR1 SGHDT and CDR2 YYEEEE.

The chain is built from TRBV28 and TRBJ1-1; D gene uncertain. The CDR3 contains 12 residues. Trimming left V 2 bases short and J 1 base short, with 2 bases between. The germline V gene encodes CDR1 MDHEN and CDR2 SYDVKM. This CDR3 reads CASSLPNTEAFF. Written as DNA, the CDR3 is TGTGCCAGCAGTTTACCGAACACTGAAGCTTTCTTT.

The chain couples TRBV5-4 to TRBJ2-7, with D unresolved. Per the germline V gene, CDR1 is SGHNT and CDR2 is YYREEE (reference sequence). Trimming cost V 4 bases and J 2 bases, with 13 bases left between them. The CDR3 is 14 residues long. Written as DNA, the CDR3 is TGTGCCAGCAGCCCCGGAGCCGGAGCCTACGAGCAGTACTTC. It yields the protein CASSPGAGAYEQYF. Full variable domain (missing parts from reference TRBV5-4 and TRBJ2-7): ETGVTQSPTHLIKTRGQQVTLRCSSQSGHNTVSWYQQALGQGPQFIFQYYREEENGRGNFPPRFSGLQFPNYSSELNVNALELDDSALYLCASSPGAGAYEQYFGPGTRLTVT.

The rearrangement uses TRBV18 and TRBJ2-1, with 8 bases matching TRBD1. V shed 5 bases and J 8 bases; nucleotides not matched to a gene: 20. This CDR3 is 18 amino acids long. Germline CDR1 and CDR2: KGHSH and LQKENI. CDR3 bases: TGTGCCAGCTCAACTTTGAATCCGGGACAGGTAATTAAGGATGAGCAGTTCTTC. It specifies CASSTLNPGQVIKDEQFF.

This sequence joins TRBV6-4 and TRBJ2-3, with no clear D. The CDR3 runs to 13 residues. V dropped 1 base and J dropped 6 bases, with 8 bases sitting between them. Germline V CDR1 and CDR2: MRHNA, SNTAGT. The CDR3 loop reads CASSDLPQDTQYF. Here the CDR3 DNA reads TGTGCCAGCAGTGACTTGCCCCAGGATACGCAGTATTTT.

V usage is TRBV10-3 and J usage is TRBJ2-7; TRBD2 agrees at 8 bases. V lost 10 bases and J lost 5; bases outside the gene matches: 13. Germline CDR1 is ENHRY and CDR2 is SYGVKD. The CDR3 extends over 14 amino acids. The CDR3 sequence: CAKSQTGGNDEQYF. The CDR3 DNA sequence: TGTGCCAAGTCACAGACGGGAGGGAACGACGAGCAGTACTTC.

This clone was seen just once. The chain combines TRBV7-3 with TRBJ1-1; D gene unclear. The CDR3 consists of 12 residues. CDR1 and CDR2 (germline): SGHTA, FQGTGA. Trimming cost V 5 bases and J 4 bases, with 8 bases left between them. The CDR3 spells CASSRPGTEAFF. The CDR3 bases are TGTGCCAGCAGCCGGCCTGGCACTGAAGCTTTCTTT.

This chain joins TRBV2 and TRBJ2-2; D not certain. Germline CDR1 is SNHLY and CDR2 is FYNNEI. V dropped 3 bases and J dropped 1 base, with 6 bases sitting between them. The CDR3 has 14 amino acids. The CDR3 coding sequence is TGTGCCAGCAGTGATATTCAGAACACCGGGGAGCTGTTTTTT. This codes for CASSDIQNTGELFF.

The genes are TRBV4-2 and TRBJ2-2; D tentatively reads TRBD1 or TRBD2 (6 bases each). Trimming pared 8 bases from V and 1 base from J, leaving 8 bases between. The length of the CDR3 is 13 residues. The germline V gene encodes CDR1 LGHNA and CDR2 YNFKEQ. The CDR3: CASRGQNTGELFF. The CDR3 nucleotides are TGTGCCAGCCGGGGGCAGAACACCGGGGAGCTGTTTTTT.

The chain recombines TRBV6-5 with TRBJ2-3, with D possibly matching TRBD2 (6 bases). CDR1 MNHEY and CDR2 SVGAGI come from the germline V gene. Trimming stripped 3 bases from V and 4 bases from J, with 14 bases between. The CDR3 runs 15 residues. CDR3 in DNA: TGTGCCAGCAGTTATGAGGGAGGCGCCCCAGATACGCAGTATTTT. Translating it yields CASSYEGGAPDTQYF.

This rearrangement joins TRBV7-9 to TRBJ2-7; D is uncertain. Germline V lookup: CDR1 SEHNR, CDR2 FQNEAQ (reference sequence). The CDR3 spans 12 residues. Trimming stripped 1 base from V and 3 bases from J, with 4 bases between. CDR3 DNA sequence: TGTGCCAGCAGCTTAGAACACTACGAGCAGTACTTC. Translated, it gives CASSLEHYEQYF. The variable domain in full, completed from reference TRBV7-9 and TRBJ2-7, reads DTGVSQNPRHKITKRGQNVTFRCDPISEHNRLYWYRQTLGQGPEFLTYFQNEAQLEKSRLLSDRFSAERPKGSFSTLEIQRTEQGDSAMYLCASSLEHYEQYFGPGTRLTVT.

This clone was picked up many times. The chain has TRBV7-8 and TRBJ2-6; 8 bases are a match to TRBD1. Germline-derived CDR1 and CDR2 are SGHVS and FQNEAQ. This CDR3 comprises 18 residues. The V gene end was trimmed by 4 bases and the J gene end by 0 bases; junction bases not matched to a gene: 8. This CDR3 is CASSYTTGVISGANVLTF. CDR3 sequence (DNA): TGTGCCAGCAGCTATACGACAGGGGTGATCTCTGGGGCCAACGTCCTGACTTTC.

The chain combines TRBV28 with TRBJ2-1; TRBD1 agrees at 11 bases. The V gene's germline CDR1 is MDHEN and CDR2 SYDVKM. The CDR3 runs to 14 residues. V lost 9 bases to trimming and J lost 4 bases; unmatched junction nucleotides: 5. CDR3 in DNA: TGTGCCAGGTTGGGGACAGGGGGATACAATGAGCAGTTCTTC. Amino acids: CARLGTGGYNEQFF.

This chain joins TRBV14 and TRBJ2-3; no reliable D call. Looked up from germline, CDR1 is SGHDN and CDR2 is FVKESK. The germline V and J ends were trimmed by 0 bases and 3 bases, with 10 bases remaining between them. The CDR3 extends over 15 amino acids. CDR3 sequence: CASSQDRGGTDTQYF. The CDR3 coding sequence is TGTGCCAGCAGCCAAGATAGAGGTGGAACAGATACGCAGTATTTT.

This CDR3 reads CASSALPSGSSYEQYF. The CDR3 DNA is TGTGCCAGCAGCGCGCTACCCAGCGGGAGCTCCTACGAGCAGTACTTC. The V call is TRBV7-6, the J call TRBJ2-7, with 8 bases fitting TRBD2. Germline CDR1 reads SGHVS; CDR2 reads FNYEAQ. CDR3 size: 16 residues. Trimming cost V 5 bases and J 0 bases; bases outside gene matches: 9. Together with reference TRBV7-6 and TRBJ2-7, the CDR3 gives the full variable domain: GAGVSQSPRYKVTKRGQDVALRCDPISGHVSLYWYRQALGQGPEFLTYFNYEAQQDKSGLPNDRFSAERPEGSISTLTIQRTEQRDSAMYRCASSALPSGSSYEQYFGPGTRLTVT.

The chain is built from TRBV29-1 and TRBJ2-7; 10 bases match TRBD2. Germline loops: CDR1 SQVTM, CDR2 ANQGSEA. With 3 bases clipped from V and 6 bases from J, the junction kept 8 bases outside the gene matches. This CDR3 has 14 amino acids. The CDR3 DNA is TGCAGCGTTGATAGTAGCGGGAGGACCGGCGAGCAGTACTTC. It translates to CSVDSSGRTGEQYF.

This clone turned up a few times. The chain links TRBV15 to TRBJ1-1, with 7 bases aligning to TRBD1. V was clipped by 3 bases and J by 1 base; unmatched bases: 2. The CDR3 is 14 amino acids. The germline CDR1 and CDR2 sequences are LNHNV and YYDKDF (reference sequence). The DNA of the CDR3 is TGTGCCACCAGCAGGGGGACAGCGAACACTGAAGCTTTCTTT. Residues: CATSRGTANTEAFF.

In its sample, this clone was seen once. The chain carries TRBV7-9 and TRBJ1-2; the D is unclear. Germline CDR1 is SEHNR and CDR2 is FQNEAQ (reference sequence). Between the trimmed V and J ends, which lost 5 bases and 3 bases, there was a span of 10 bases. There are 13 residues in the CDR3. CDR3 in amino acids: CASSDGVYYGYTF. For the CDR3, the DNA is TGTGCCAGCAGCGACGGGGTGTACTATGGCTACACCTTC.

The chain couples TRBV5-8 to TRBJ2-1, with a tentative D call TRBD2 (6 bases). CDR3 length: 10 residues. The germline V and J ends were trimmed by 4 bases and 13 bases, with 9 bases remaining between them. Germline V gives CDR1 SGHTS, CDR2 YDEGEE. In nucleotides, the CDR3 is TGTGCCAGCAGCCTCGGGGGACAGTTCTTC. Amino acid sequence: CASSLGGQFF.